This T cell receptor beta chain comes out of a study of blood T cell repertoires in COVID-19. On the study more broadly: T cells, B-cell-depleted T cells, or PBMCs provided the cDNA or gDNA that served as material.

Generated by immunoSEQ multiplex PCR, the TCRdb table keeps only in-frame clones and is missing some. This table holds approximately 400,000 clones, roughly 90% found once. Clinical histories supplied by participants themselves formed the basis of cohort assignment. Germline V lookup: CDR1 SQVTM, CDR2 ANQGSEA. The V and J ends lost 6 bases and 5 bases, in that order; junction bases with no gene match: 12. CDR3 length: 15 residues. The receptor was isolated from a woman aged 35 to 49 who had been exposed to COVID-19. Sequenced input: PBMCs or T cells enriched from blood (not recorded which). This chain connects TRBV29-1 to TRBJ2-7; 11 bases line up with TRBD1. The chain's CDR3 is CSVRGTGGKVNEQYF. In DNA, the CDR3 is TGCAGCGTGCGGGGGACAGGGGGAAAAGTAAACGAGCAGTACTTC.